The next 9 T cell receptor beta chains were all read from a single sample in a study of low-dose radiotherapy and immunotherapy resistance in tumors (dated by TCRdb to between 2021 and 2023). According to the study, the label for this sample's time point signals: before trial treatment. The sequencer listed for this sample is Illumina HiSeq 2500. First-strand cDNA was synthesized with Superscript III and a set of TRAV- and TRBV-specific primers, covering both TCRalpha and TCRbeta chains. TCRs were amplified with Phusion for 20 PCR cycles, with a constant-region primer paired with the adapter attached to the V primers. Using fastp at Q25 and MiXCR, TCRdb reprocessed the public reads and kept productive beta chains. Rows merge per CDR3 protein into single entries with the most common DNA and genes. Across this sample there are tens of thousands of distinct CDR3 sequences, with 20% to 25% seen only once. The ten top clones hold around 5% of the sample.

This specimen was PBMCs, taken before treatment. These receptors all stem from a male donor with prostate cancer.

Remarks on this clonotype: A read error likely explains this, since a far larger clone differs by one base. No conserved phenylalanine or tryptophan is present at the end of the CDR3, so a read error is the likely explanation. The chain employs TRBV13 and TRBJ2-1; D is tentatively TRBD1 or TRBD2 (5 bases each). The V gene lost 6 bases and the J gene lost 2 bases, with 14 bases spanning the gap. There are 15 residues in the CDR3. Germline V lookup: CDR1 PRHDT, CDR2 FYEKMQ (reference sequence). The CDR3: CASSEARGPYNEQFL. CDR3 in DNA: TGTGCCAGCAGTGAAGCGAGGGGCCCCTACAATGAGCAGTTCTTA.

This clonotype was recorded many times. The chain has TRBV28 and TRBJ1-2, with D possibly matching TRBD1 (5 bases). Germline V gene lookup returns CDR1 MDHEN and CDR2 SYDVKM. This CDR3 spans 14 amino acids. V was trimmed by 3 bases and J by 1 base, leaving 9 bases between them. The CDR3 here is CASSLAGDNYGYTF. CDR3 nucleotides: TGTGCCAGCAGTTTGGCGGGGGATAACTATGGCTACACCTTC.

The CDR3 DNA is TGTGCCAGCGGTCCGCTAGCGGACAATAGAAATGAGCAGTTCTTC. It yields the protein CASGPLADNRNEQFF. The chain recombines TRBV2 with TRBJ2-1, with 7 positions matching TRBD2. In germline, CDR1 is SNHLY, CDR2 FYNNEI. This CDR3 has 15 residues. Trimming cost V 8 bases and J 7 bases; bases outside gene matches: 14.

This clonotype appeared a few times. The chain carries TRBV13 and TRBJ2-2; D is perhaps TRBD1 (5 bases). Trimming pared 5 bases from V and 1 base from J, leaving 8 bases between. Looked up from germline, CDR1 is PRHDT and CDR2 is FYEKMQ (reference sequence). The CDR3 sequence is 14 residues long. The CDR3 DNA is TGTGCCAGCAGCGCACAGGTGAACACCGGGGAGCTGTTTTTT. Amino acid sequence: CASSAQVNTGELFF.

This clonotype has only a few counts. A far larger clone differs by one base, so this is likely a read error. The rearrangement uses TRBV6-2 or TRBV6-3 and TRBJ2-1; D gene unclear. V was pared by 7 bases and J by 13 bases, with 20 bases between. CDR1 and CDR2 from the germline V gene are MNHEY and SVGEGT. The CDR3 length is 13 residues. The CDR3 nucleotides are TGTGCCAGCAATACGGACGTACAAGAGACCCAGTTCTTC. Encoded protein: CASNTDVQETQFF.

This clonotype was counted at least ten times. This chain joins TRBV7-9 and TRBJ1-2; 11 bases line up with TRBD1. The V segment lost 3 bases and the J segment 2 bases; nucleotides outside the gene matches: 2. There are 15 residues in the CDR3. Germline assignment: CDR1 SEHNR and CDR2 FQNEAQ (reference sequence). This chain's CDR3 is CASSFRDRGNYGYTF. Written as DNA, the CDR3 is TGTGCCAGCAGCTTCCGGGACAGGGGGAACTATGGCTACACCTTC.

The chain links TRBV18 to TRBJ2-1, with TRBD1 matching over 10 bases. V was clipped by 3 bases and J by 5 bases; unmatched bases: 7. Looked up from germline, CDR1 is KGHSH and CDR2 is LQKENI. The CDR3 extends over 16 amino acids. In DNA form, the CDR3 reads TGTGCCAGCTCACCGTTAGGGACAGGGGAACACAATGAGCAGTTCTTC. This translates into CASSPLGTGEHNEQFF.

The table lists this clonotype with many counts. The V and J genes are TRBV28 and TRBJ2-1, with D possibly TRBD1 on 5 matching bases. The CDR3 runs 13 residues. Trimming removed 6 bases at V and 1 base at J, with 7 bases between. CDR1 and CDR2 (germline): MDHEN, SYDVKM. The CDR3 nucleotides are TGTGCCAGCAGGACAGAATCCTACAATGAGCAGTTCTTC. Its translation: CASRTESYNEQFF.

This clonotype was counted at least ten times. The chain links TRBV30 to TRBJ1-1; D not certain. CDR1 is GTSNPN and CDR2 is SVGIG in the germline V gene (reference sequence). CDR3 length: 13 residues. Deletions cut 4 bases from V and 5 bases from J, with 14 bases between. The CDR3 here is CAWIKVMLTEAFF. For the CDR3, the DNA is TGTGCCTGGATTAAGGTGATGTTAACTGAAGCTTTCTTT.